A selection of T cell receptor beta chains follows, all from one sample in a study of cytomegalovirus exposure and HLA in healthy donors. The table came from immunoSEQ multiplex PCR; TCRdb's copy has only in-frame clones and leaves some out. Of under 200,000 clones in the sample, 75% to 90% were seen once. The source material was PBMCs. All receptors come from a man in his late teens or twenties in good health and CMV-seropositive. CDR3s include the opening cysteine and the closing phenylalanine or tryptophan. D genes are given only for firm matches. Clone size is given for some rows only: seen once, a few or many times, or a class if the clone is expanded.

d_call	clone_size	j_call	v_call	cdr3_nt	cdr3_aa
TRBD1	NA	TRBJ1-5	TRBV15	TGTGCCACCAGCAGGGGACAGGCCAATCAGCCCCAGCATTTT	CATSRGQANQPQHF
TRBD1	once	TRBJ2-7	TRBV12-5	TGTGCTAGTGGTGGGGACAGAAGCGAGCAGTACTTC	CASGGDRSEQYF
NA	NA	TRBJ2-1	TRBV11-2	TGTGCCAGCAGCCCTTCGAGCGGAGCTTACAATGAGCAGTTCTTC	CASSPSSGAYNEQFF
NA	NA	TRBJ2-2	TRBV2	TGTGCCAGCAGTGACTTCAGCAGGTACACCGGGGAGCTGTTTTTT	CASSDFSRYTGELFF
NA	NA	TRBJ2-2	TRBV7-2	TGTGCCAGCAGCCCCCGGGGGGCCACCGGGGAGCTGTTTTTT	CASSPRGATGELFF
NA	NA	TRBJ1-2	TRBV29-1	TGCAGCGTTGGGGACAATAACTATGGCTACACCTTC	CSVGDNNYGYTF
NA	NA	TRBJ2-1	TRBV27	TGTGCCAGCACGAGGGCTGGGGGGAATGAGCAGTTCTTC	CASTRAGGNEQFF
TRBD1	NA	TRBJ2-1	TRBV6-5	TGTGCCAGCAGACAGGACAGGGAAGGACCGAATGAGCAGTTCTTC	CASRQDREGPNEQFF
NA	NA	TRBJ2-4	TRBV5-1	TGCGCCAGCAGCTTGGGGACAGGAGGGTTTAGTAATCGCCGTGCCATTCAGTACTTC	CASSLGTGGFSNRRAIQYF
TRBD2	NA	TRBJ2-2	TRBV28	TGTGCCAGCAGCCTACTAGCGGGAGGCGGGACCGGGGAGCTGTTTTTT	CASSLLAGGGTGELFF
NA	once	TRBJ1-4	TRBV2	TGTGCCAGCAGTGAAACGGGTGGCGGGGAAAAACTGTTTTTT	CASSETGGGEKLFF
TRBD1	few	TRBJ2-7	TRBV6-5	TGTGCCAGCAGTTACGGGACAGGGACCTACGAGCAGTACTTC	CASSYGTGTYEQYF
TRBD2	NA	TRBJ2-3	TRBV9	TGTGCCAGCAGCATTAGCGGGAGCCCCACAGATACGCAGTATTTT	CASSISGSPTDTQYF
TRBD2	NA	TRBJ2-1	TRBV30	TGTGCCTGGAGTGATTTGTACGGGAGGAGCTCCTACAATGAGCAGTTCTTC	CAWSDLYGRSSYNEQFF
NA	NA	TRBJ1-1	TRBV2	TGTGCCAGCAAGGGAGGGGCCGGTGGGAACACTGAAGCTTTCTTT	CASKGGAGGNTEAFF
NA	NA	TRBJ2-1	TRBV5-5	TGTGCCAGCAGCTTGGTGATAGACAATGAGCAGTTCTTC	CASSLVIDNEQFF
NA	NA	TRBJ1-4	TRBV4-1	TGCGCCAGCAGCCAATACGGGGGGTTTGGAAAACTGTTTTTT	CASSQYGGFGKLFF
TRBD1	NA	TRBJ2-6	TRBV4-3	TGCGCCAGCAGCCACATGACAGGGGGCGGGGTCGGTGGGGCCAACGTCCTGACTTTC	CASSHMTGGGVGGANVLTF